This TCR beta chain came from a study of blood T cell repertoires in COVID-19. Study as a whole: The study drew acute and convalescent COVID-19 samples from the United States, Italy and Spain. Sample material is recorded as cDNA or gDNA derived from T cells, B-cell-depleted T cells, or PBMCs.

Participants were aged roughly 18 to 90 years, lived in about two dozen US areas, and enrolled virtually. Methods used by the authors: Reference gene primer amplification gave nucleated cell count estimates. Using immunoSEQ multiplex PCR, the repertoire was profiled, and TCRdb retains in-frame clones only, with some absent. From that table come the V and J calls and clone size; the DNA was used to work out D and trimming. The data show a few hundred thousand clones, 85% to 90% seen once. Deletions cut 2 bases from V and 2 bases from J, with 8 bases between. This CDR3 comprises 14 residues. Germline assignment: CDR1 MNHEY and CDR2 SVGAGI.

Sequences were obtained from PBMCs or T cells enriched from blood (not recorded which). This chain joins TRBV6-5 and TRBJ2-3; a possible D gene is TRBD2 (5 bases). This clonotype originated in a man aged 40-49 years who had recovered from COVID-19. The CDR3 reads CASSYDYHTDTQYF. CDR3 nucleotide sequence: TGTGCCAGCAGTTACGACTATCACACAGATACGCAGTATTTT.